One T cell receptor beta chain is described in this entry. This entry is derived from a study of cytomegalovirus exposure and HLA in healthy donors. The study ran its PCR with 60 Vbeta and 13 Jbeta primers. Using immunoSEQ multiplex PCR, the repertoire was profiled, and TCRdb retains in-frame clones only, with some absent. The sample consists of 90,000 to 130,000 clones, roughly 70% of them appearing once. The receptor's source is a man aged 25 to 40 in good health and CMV-seropositive. The material sequenced was PBMCs.

DNA of the CDR3: TGTGCCAGCTCACCGCTCCGGGGATCCACTGAAGCTTTCTTT. Translated, it gives CASSPLRGSTEAFF. The V and J genes are TRBV18 and TRBJ1-1; D is ambiguous. Germline CDR1 reads KGHSH; CDR2 reads LQKENI. This CDR3 is built from 14 residues. The V end was cut by 3 bases, the J end by 4 bases, with 12 bases between.